This T cell receptor (beta chain) derives from a study of PD-L1 blockade in urothelial cancer (dated by TCRdb to about 2017). Context from the whole study: Therapy was started in the mid-2010s for all patients, and atezolizumab 1,200 mg was administered intravenously every 3 weeks. About 85% of the roughly 29 patients were identified as males with urothelial cancer of bladder origin, and a prior smoking history was reported by 18 of 29 patients. Patients had an ECOG performance status of 0 or 1 and had received between 0 and 3 prior chemotherapy regimens. Blood samples were analyzed at 3 weeks after treatment start (second dose) and at 6 weeks after treatment start. Blood samples gave median yields of around 150,000 T cells and some 80,000 unique TCRs, along with a median clonality of 0.080. The study, an exploratory multi-omic analysis, examined somatic, immune and clinical correlates of response to PD-L1 blockade with atezolizumab in urothelial cancer. Pretreatment tumor samples, along with matched peripheral blood serially collected before and after atezolizumab treatment, were subjected to TCR sequencing. Durable clinical benefit was defined as a progression-free survival longer than 6 months, and TCR features were additionally tested against progression-free survival and overall survival. In the same patients, whole exome sequencing and RNA sequencing of pretreatment tumors were performed in addition to TCR sequencing. Durable clinical benefit was achieved by nine patients but not by the remaining 20. Approximately 30 patients had pretreatment blood TCR-seq, roughly 24 had at least one posttreatment blood collection, and roughly 24 had tumor TCR-seq. Here is what the overall study found, with its caveats: Small sample size (n ≈ 30) and many exploratory analyses mean the results are intended to be hypothesis-generating. Patients with durable benefit showed greater expansion of tumor-associated TCR clones in peripheral blood 3 weeks after starting treatment (n ≈ 20, p = 0.022). A pretreatment peripheral blood TCR clonality below the median was linked to improved progression-free and overall survival.

A remark on this clone: The target of this receptor is not known. One base away there is no much larger clone; base qualities are not given.

Including the terminal cysteine and phenylalanine, the CDR3 comprises 11 residues. This entry keeps only the CDR3 DNA: 33 bases, framed from base 1. The germline V gene gives CDR1 as SNHLY and CDR2 as FYNNEI. The junction carries 4 bases between V and J, which are trimmed by 6 bases and 4 bases respectively. The time point label here, explained by the study, means: pretreatment peripheral blood. The cohort comprised 25 to 30 patients with locally advanced or metastatic urothelial carcinoma treated at Memorial Sloan Kettering on a trial protocol. Peripheral blood mononuclear cells were collected pretreatment and during treatment, with between 1 and 8 total time points obtained per patient. The Qiagen DNeasy Blood extraction kit was used to purify genomic DNA from total PBMCs and tumor samples. PBMCs were collected pretreatment and during treatment and were isolated and stored as previously described.

To estimate absolute template abundance from read counts, synthetic TCR analog templates were spiked into each PCR. The immunoSEQ assay was used to amplify TCRbeta CDR3 regions from genomic DNA with bias-controlled V and J gene primers. Rearranged TCRbeta segments were sequenced at approximately 20X coverage. On the study's bioinformatics: Clustering was used to correct sequencing errors, and CDR3s were annotated against IMGT so that V, D and J genes could be assigned. Only productive TCRbeta rearrangements were used in downstream analyses, excluding out-of-frame or stop-codon sequences. Clonality was calculated as one minus the Shannon entropy normalized by the log of the number of unique productive sequences. Clones differing between time points or between blood and tumor were identified by Fisher's exact test with Benjamini-Hochberg correction at adjusted p below 0.01. TCRdb re-hosts the immuneACCESS table, in-frame sequences only. Its copies lack some clones; in the studies checked, an unresolved V gene accounts for under half of them, and the cause for the rest is not known. V and J calls and clone size are those listed in that table; D and trimming were worked out from the DNA. The sample includes tens of thousands of clones, with less than 90% observed a single time. The top ten clonotypes cover 15% to 19% of the sample.

In this chain, TRBV2 is recombined with TRBJ2-1; the D gene cannot be named for sure. The sequence was collected from a man in his 70s with urothelial cancer. The specimen was PBMCs, collected around atezolizumab (anti-PD-L1) treatment. The DNA sequence follows: TGTGCCAGCAGCCCATACAATGAGCAGTTCTTC. This gives the protein CASSPYNEQFF.